This T cell receptor (beta chain) was found in a study of T cell responses to AZD1222 COVID-19 vaccine. Study results and caveats: Most donors were white British, females outnumbered males, and clonal diversity was possibly underestimated. Spike-specific TCR repertoires showed rising breadth and depth after two AZD1222 doses. Repertoire samples came only from after the peak T cell response. Only a handful of AZD1222 recipients, more than five in all, had baseline seropositivity.

The CDR3 covers 14 residues. The V gene end was trimmed by 4 bases and the J gene end by 5 bases; junction bases not matched to a gene: 4. Germline V gene data show CDR1 as SNHLY and CDR2 as FYNNEI. TCRdb's copy holds only in-frame clones and misses some; the assay was immunoSEQ multiplex PCR. With over 120,000 clones in the sample, the ten largest clones hold about 2.2%. Turning to this clone: The antigen remains unidentified.

The clonotype comes from an adult in good health. The chain carries TRBV2 and TRBJ2-1; TRBD1 matches at 8 bases. Sample: peripheral blood. This CDR3 is CASSGWTGNNEQFF. CDR3 nucleotides: TGTGCCAGCAGTGGATGGACAGGGAACAATGAGCAGTTCTTC.